This T cell receptor (beta chain) was captured in a study of shared clonotypes between healthy human individuals. Looking at the study overall: The plates for each donor numbered three CD4 naive, three CD4 memory, two CD8 naive and one CD8 memory.

Genomic DNA (from each subset) was split evenly across several immunoSEQ plates. Clones were read by immunoSEQ multiplex PCR, and TCRdb kept only the in-frame ones, dropping some. This table has around 1.6 million clones, 98% appearing once. The CDR3 sequence is 14 residues long. Germline lookup yields CDR1 LNHNV and CDR2 YYDKDF (reference sequence). The V gene lost 4 bases and the J gene lost 8 bases, with 14 bases spanning the gap. The study's findings and limits: All-four-donor shared clonotypes had higher generation probabilities than non-shared clonotypes did. Sampling covered nothing but blood. Tissue TCR repertoires likely differ from those found in blood.

Comment on this clone: Its target is unknown.

The rearrangement links TRBV15 to TRBJ2-2; D possibly corresponds to TRBD1 (6 bases). Sequencing was performed on naive CD4+ T cells sorted from blood. Subset in this sample: CD45RA+ positively selected. The receptor's source is a man aged 30 to 45 in good health. CDR3 residues: CATSIHRVPGELFF. In nucleotides, the CDR3 is TGTGCCACCAGCATACACAGGGTTCCTGGGGAGCTGTTTTTT.